This TCR beta chain was sequenced in a study of blood T cell repertoires in COVID-19. Turning to the study itself: Material from acute and convalescent COVID-19 was sourced from the United States, Italy and Spain.

TCRdb keeps only in-frame clones here, not all; method: immunoSEQ multiplex PCR. The sample records tens of thousands of clones, roughly four fifths being singletons. V lost 3 bases and J 5 bases, leaving 13 bases between the germline ends. Germline V gene lookup returns CDR1 SNHLY and CDR2 FYNNEI. The CDR3 extends over 14 amino acids. This clone came up a few times. The genes are TRBV2 and TRBJ2-5; D may be TRBD1 (6 bases). What was sequenced was peripheral blood. The receptor was isolated from a man between 65 and 85 years old with active or convalescent COVID-19. CDR3 protein: CASSDDRRRETQYF. In DNA form, the CDR3 reads TGTGCCAGCAGTGATGACAGGCGCCGGGAGACCCAGTACTTC.